This entry is about one T cell receptor (beta chain). The germline V and J ends were trimmed by 6 bases and 1 base, with 9 bases remaining between them. This CDR3 comprises 13 residues. The repertoire was sequenced with immunoSEQ multiplex PCR; TCRdb's copy has only in-frame clones and lacks some. The table records some 120,000 clones, around 83% of them present only once. Participants were aged roughly 18 to 90 years, lived in roughly 23 US areas, and enrolled virtually. This entry is derived from a study of blood T cell repertoires in COVID-19. The source material was PBMCs or T cells enriched from blood (not recorded which). The V gene is TRBV12-3 or TRBV12-4, the J gene TRBJ2-5; no firm D call. The TCR originated in a young man who had recovered from COVID-19. CDR3 protein: CASSRELQETQYF. CDR3 nucleotide sequence: TGTGCCAGCAGCCGAGAGCTCCAAGAGACCCAGTACTTC.